Listed below are T cell receptor beta chains from one sample, sequenced in a study of siplizumab effects on memory and regulatory T cells. The repertoire was sequenced with immunoSEQ multiplex PCR; TCRdb's copy has only in-frame clones and lacks some. The sample records approximately 92,000 clones, 90% to 95% being singletons. The sequenced material came from non-Treg CD4+ T cells sorted from blood. The receptors come from a human donor in good health. The CDR3 runs from the conserved cysteine through the conserved F or W. The order of the fields is J gene, clone size, V gene, D gene, CDR3 protein, CDR3 DNA. The D gene is left open where the match is weak. The size of a clone is reported for some rows only, either as once, few or many, or as a class for expanded clones.

TRBJ2-2	-	TRBV7-3	TRBD2	CASSPGTSGRWNTGELFF	TGTGCCAGCAGCCCCGGGACTAGCGGGAGATGGAACACCGGGGAGCTGTTTTTT
TRBJ2-2	-	TRBV6-5	-	CASRALSWELFF	TGTGCCAGCAGGGCACTTTCTTGGGAGCTGTTTTTT
TRBJ2-1	-	TRBV5-1	TRBD2	CASSLPLAGGSYNEQFF	TGCGCCAGCAGCTTGCCCCTGGCGGGAGGCTCCTACAATGAGCAGTTCTTC
TRBJ2-7	-	TRBV18	TRBD1	CASSGTGLGQYF	TGTGCCAGCTCGGGGACAGGCCTAGGGCAGTACTTC
TRBJ2-1	once	TRBV7-6	TRBD2	CASSLTSGTVNEQFF	TGTGCCAGCAGTCTAACTAGCGGGACGGTCAATGAGCAGTTCTTC
TRBJ2-5	-	TRBV10-1	-	CASSESLGEGQETQYF	TGCGCCAGCAGTGAGTCGTTGGGAGAGGGGCAAGAGACCCAGTACTTC
TRBJ2-2	-	TRBV6-5	-	CASSYSVGAGTGELFF	TGTGCCAGCAGTTACTCGGTGGGGGCGGGAACCGGGGAGCTGTTTTTT
TRBJ1-2	-	TRBV28	-	CASSPIGYGYTF	TGTGCCAGCAGTCCTATAGGCTATGGCTACACCTTC
TRBJ2-7	-	TRBV25-1	TRBD2	CASSGELAGDFYEQYF	TGTGCCAGCAGTGGCGAACTAGCGGGGGATTTCTACGAGCAGTACTTC
TRBJ1-2	-	TRBV18	-	CASSPPGQYGYTF	TGTGCCAGCTCACCACCTGGGCAGTATGGCTACACCTTC
TRBJ2-1	-	TRBV11-2	TRBD2	CASSVLGLASYNEQFF	TGTGCCAGCAGCGTACTCGGACTAGCGAGCTACAATGAGCAGTTCTTC
TRBJ1-3	-	TRBV7-8	-	CASSFYKSSGNTIYF	TGTGCCAGCAGCTTTTACAAGAGCTCTGGAAACACCATATATTTT
TRBJ1-5	-	TRBV7-4	TRBD1	CASSLPRQGCNQPQHF	TGTGCCAGCAGCTTACCGCGACAGGGCTGCAATCAGCCCCAGCATTTT
TRBJ1-2	-	TRBV7-9	-	CASSLDVGYGYTF	TGTGCCAGCAGCTTAGATGTGGGATATGGCTACACCTTC
TRBJ1-1	-	TRBV7-6	-	CASSLVGAEAFF	TGTGCCAGCAGCTTAGTGGGCGCTGAAGCTTTCTTT
TRBJ1-4	once	TRBV2	-	CASLPGVTFNEKLFF	TGTGCCAGCCTCCCCGGGGTAACCTTTAATGAAAAACTGTTTTTT
TRBJ2-3	-	TRBV29-1	-	CSAIPSADTQYF	TGCAGCGCCATCCCTAGCGCAGATACGCAGTATTTT
TRBJ1-5	once	TRBV2	-	CASSGPGAGGNQPQHF	TGTGCCAGCAGTGGCCCCGGGGCAGGGGGCAATCAGCCCCAGCATTTT
TRBJ2-7	-	TRBV27	-	CASSPMTGLRGEGYF	TGTGCCAGCAGTCCCATGACAGGACTTAGGGGTGAAGGGTACTTC
TRBJ2-5	-	TRBV18	-	CASSPRQAQETQYF	TGTGCCAGCTCACCACGGCAGGCACAAGAGACCCAGTACTTC
TRBJ2-5	-	TRBV7-3	TRBD2	CASSLTAGTSGLPQETQYF	TGTGCCAGCAGCTTAACAGCCGGGACTAGCGGTTTACCCCAAGAGACCCAGTACTTC
TRBJ1-1	few	TRBV18	-	CASSPSWETEAFF	TGTGCCAGCTCACCATCTTGGGAGACTGAAGCTTTCTTT
TRBJ2-5	-	TRBV10-1	TRBD1	CASSDGGTGVRSGTQYF	TGCGCCAGCAGTGACGGGGGGACAGGGGTCCGTAGTGGGACCCAGTACTTC
TRBJ2-1	-	TRBV5-1	TRBD2	CASMGLAGGNYNEQFF	TGCGCCAGCATGGGACTAGCGGGAGGGAACTACAATGAGCAGTTCTTC
TRBJ2-1	-	TRBV7-3	-	CASSLTSLPNNEQFF	TGTGCCAGCAGCTTAACGAGCCTCCCTAACAATGAGCAGTTCTTC
TRBJ2-5	-	TRBV15	-	CATSRDLPSQETQYF	TGTGCCACCAGCAGAGATCTGCCCAGCCAAGAGACCCAGTACTTC
TRBJ2-3	-	TRBV5-1	TRBD2	CASSSRTSGGGTDTQYF	TGCGCCAGCAGCTCACGGACTAGCGGAGGGGGCACAGATACGCAGTATTTT
TRBJ2-7	-	TRBV6-5	TRBD1	CASRRDRGAYEQYF	TGTGCCAGCAGGAGGGACAGGGGGGCCTACGAGCAGTACTTC
TRBJ2-3	-	TRBV7-2	-	CASSFRDTQYF	TGTGCCAGCAGCTTTCGAGATACGCAGTATTTT
TRBJ1-1	-	TRBV7-8	-	CASSPKVGNSNTEAFF	TGTGCCAGCAGCCCAAAGGTTGGCAACAGTAACACTGAAGCTTTCTTT
TRBJ1-2	-	TRBV19	-	CASSIPLAGWHYGYTF	TGTGCCAGTAGTATTCCCTTGGCAGGCTGGCACTATGGCTACACCTTC
TRBJ1-1	-	TRBV6-1	-	CASPLSGQHTEAFF	TGTGCCAGCCCACTCTCAGGGCAGCACACTGAAGCTTTCTTT
TRBJ2-2	-	TRBV28	-	CASSRRALVRSGELFF	TGTGCCAGCAGCCGACGGGCGCTAGTCCGGTCCGGGGAGCTGTTTTTT
TRBJ2-5	-	TRBV19	TRBD1	CASSGGATGGLETQYF	TGTGCCAGTAGTGGCGGCGCGACAGGGGGCTTAGAGACCCAGTACTTC
TRBJ2-3	-	TRBV9	-	CASGGLNPTDTQYF	TGTGCCAGCGGGGGCCTCAACCCCACAGATACGCAGTATTTT
TRBJ2-6	-	TRBV19	-	CASSEELGGRGANVLTF	TGTGCCAGTAGTGAGGAGTTAGGGGGGCGTGGGGCCAACGTCCTGACTTTC
TRBJ2-7	-	TRBV27	TRBD2	CASSLLAGVPEQYF	TGTGCCAGCAGCCTACTAGCGGGAGTGCCCGAGCAGTACTTC
TRBJ1-1	-	TRBV25-1	TRBD1	CASSVDRGEAFF	TGTGCCAGCAGTGTCGACAGGGGTGAAGCTTTCTTT
TRBJ2-2	-	TRBV5-1	TRBD2	CASTSGAKNTGELFF	TGCGCCAGTACTAGCGGGGCTAAAAACACCGGGGAGCTGTTTTTT
TRBJ2-7	once	TRBV9	-	CASSVGTVSEQYF	TGTGCCAGCAGCGTAGGGACAGTCAGCGAGCAGTACTTC
TRBJ1-4	-	TRBV7-9	-	CASSLEIGGGWNEKLFF	TGTGCCAGCAGCTTAGAGATTGGAGGGGGGTGGAATGAAAAACTGTTTTTT
TRBJ1-1	-	TRBV6-1	-	CASSWTEKGTEAFF	TGTGCCAGCAGTTGGACAGAAAAGGGCACTGAAGCTTTCTTT
TRBJ1-1	-	TRBV19	TRBD1	CASSTRQGRHTEAFF	TGTGCCAGTAGTACGCGACAGGGGCGGCACACTGAAGCTTTCTTT
TRBJ1-5	-	TRBV30	TRBD1	CAWRDRVDQPQHF	TGTGCCTGGAGGGACAGGGTAGATCAGCCCCAGCATTTT
TRBJ1-1	-	TRBV6-5	-	CATRRGKNTEAFF	TGTGCCACCCGAAGGGGCAAGAACACTGAAGCTTTCTTT